The present T cell receptor beta chain was sequenced within a study of blood T cell repertoires in COVID-19 (dated by TCRdb to 2018 to 2021). As for the study more broadly: Collaborator samples came from the United States, Italy and Spain and covered acute and convalescent phases of COVID-19. HLA class I and class II types, where available, came from metadata supplied by the sample provider rather than from assay-based typing. Nearly every sample came with metadata listing a de-identified subject ID, COVID-19 status, age in years and sex. The samples were drawn from the first 160 participants of the ongoing ImmuneRACE study and from over a thousand subjects provided by 6 global collaborators. The prospective study material was composed of cDNA or gDNA derived from T cells, B-cell-depleted T cells, or PBMCs. Subjects who had been exposed to COVID-19, were actively infected with it, or had recovered from it provided the deeply sampled blood TCRbeta repertoires that made up the dataset. The repertoires were made available in a free public database intended to serve as a resource for research on the immune response to SARS-CoV-2.

General study outcomes and caveats: The amount of clinical and demographic metadata varied by source and participant and was provided uncurated.

Each collaborating institution followed its own protocols to collect whole blood in K2EDTA tubes. For TCRbeta analysis, collaborator samples were shipped as frozen whole blood, as isolated PBMCs, or as DNA extracted from either sample type. This clone has just one count. Its target antigen remains unknown. No per-base quality is available; no much larger clone lies one base away. TCRbeta CDR3 regions were amplified from genomic DNA by means of the immunoSEQ Assay, a bias-controlled multiplex PCR. The paper's data handling went like this. Within the assay, amplification of reference gene primers was used to estimate how many nucleated cells each sample contained. To quantify the absolute abundance of each unique TCRbeta CDR3 rearrangement, sequence reads were collapsed and filtered. For each sample, productive Simpson clonality was calculated as the square root of Simpson's diversity index across productive rearrangements. Here the immuneACCESS table is served through TCRdb, limited to in-frame sequences with V and J called. Missing clones are a known gap in these copies; in checked studies unresolved V genes cover under half, and the rest lacks a known reason. V and J calls and clone size are those listed in that table; D and trimming were worked out from the DNA. In all, the sample holds about 100,000 clones, and roughly 80% of those were seen once. The top ten constitute 4% to 5.5% of the sample.

This clonotype was obtained from a man in his sixties with acute or convalescent COVID-19. Source material: peripheral blood.

The DNA sequence follows: TGCAGCGTTCACAGGGGGCACAATGAGCAGTTCTTC. It specifies CSVHRGHNEQFF. This chain joins TRBV29-1 to TRBJ2-1; TRBD1 fits 9 bases in the junction. For this chain, trimming is 5 bases at the V end and 5 bases at the J end, and the number of junction bases without a gene match is 1. Via the germline V gene, CDR1 is SQVTM and CDR2 ANQGSEA. The CDR3, cysteine through phenylalanine, is 12 amino acids long. CDR3 DNA is the only sequence kept; it has 36 bases, read in frame from the first base.